These 18 T cell receptor beta chains originate from one sample sequenced in a study of CD8 T cells in ankylosing spondylitis. TCRdb passed the 5' RACE reads through MiXCR, listing each CDR3 protein once. The table has around 180,000 distinct CDR3 sequences, 10% to 15% seen once. Sequencing input: blood, either unsorted or a sorted T cell fraction (not recorded which). The receptor source for this set is a female donor with ankylosing spondylitis or in good health (not recorded which).

Relative to its sample, this clonotype is medium-sized. The V gene is TRBV5-1, the J gene TRBJ2-3, with 7 bases matching TRBD1. Trimming at V came to 4 bases and at J to 2 bases, leaving 7 bases not matched to a gene. The CDR3 has 15 amino acids. Germline CDR1 SGHRS, CDR2 YFSETQ. The CDR3 loop is CASSKPGQITDTQYF. DNA of the CDR3: TGCGCCAGCAGCAAGCCGGGACAGATCACAGATACGCAGTATTTT.

This clonotype was observed many times. The chain links TRBV12-3 or TRBV12-4 to TRBJ2-5, with D perhaps matching TRBD1 (5 bases). V was pared by 5 bases and J by 5 bases, with 15 bases between. CDR3 size: 14 residues. The CDR3 protein is CASSPNNPGETQYF. CDR3 sequence (DNA): TGTGCCAGCAGTCCGAATAACCCAGGGGAGACCCAGTACTTC.

Details on this clonotype: An end of the junction does not agree with germline; a read error may underlie this. This chain's CDR3 is CASLPPRQGTDTQYF. The CDR3 bases are TGTGCCAGCTTACCACCTCGACAGGGAACAGATACGCAGTATTTT. This rearrangement joins TRBV18 to TRBJ2-3, with TRBD1 identical over 7 bases. The germline V gene encodes CDR1 KGHSH and CDR2 LQKENI. The CDR3 consists of 15 residues.

In its sample, this clonotype was seen a few times. The chain is built from TRBV5-5 and TRBJ2-1; 7 positions match TRBD2. The germline gives CDR1 SGHKS, CDR2 YYEKEE (reference sequence). CDR3 length: 14 amino acids. The V segment lost 3 bases and the J segment 3 bases; nucleotides outside the gene matches: 3. The CDR3 bases are TGTGCCAGCAGCTCCGGGACTATCTACAATGAGCAGTTCTTC. This translates into CASSSGTIYNEQFF.

This clonotype was seen repeatedly, ten times or more. V gene TRBV12-3 or TRBV12-4 combines with J gene TRBJ1-3; no clear D gene. The CDR3 has 13 residues. V was pared by 7 bases and J by 4 bases, with 11 bases between. In DNA form, the CDR3 reads TGTGCCAGCAACAAACGGCAGGGAAACACCATATATTTT. This sequence encodes CASNKRQGNTIYF.

This clonotype occurred many times. This chain links TRBV12-3 or TRBV12-4 with TRBJ2-6; 10 nucleotides match TRBD1. The CDR3 spans 17 residues. With V trimmed by 6 bases and J by 0 bases, 5 bases remained unmatched. The CDR3 coding sequence is TGTGCCAGCAGCCGACAGGGGGCAGCCTCTGGGGCCAACGTCCTGACTTTC. Translated: CASSRQGAASGANVLTF.

This clonotype was detected many times. This chain uses TRBV9 with TRBJ2-1, with D tentatively TRBD2 (5 bases). The germline CDR1 and CDR2 sequences are SGDLS and YYNGEE. V was pared by 4 bases and J by 10 bases, with 21 bases between. The CDR3 is made up of 15 amino acids. In DNA form, the CDR3 reads TGTGCCAGCAGCCCTCTTGCGGGTGAGCGTCGGGAGCAGTTCTTC. This sequence encodes CASSPLAGERREQFF.

This clonotype was seen many times. The chain carries TRBV19 and TRBJ1-5; TRBD1 matches 7 bases. J lost 3 bases, V lost 5 bases, and 7 bases had no gene match. This CDR3 contains 15 residues. From germline, CDR1 is LNHDA and CDR2 SQIVND (reference sequence). The chain's CDR3 is CASSVSGTVNQPQHF. The DNA for the CDR3 is TGTGCCAGTAGTGTGTCCGGGACAGTCAATCAGCCCCAGCATTTT.

The V gene is TRBV7-2, the J gene TRBJ2-3; D not resolved. Looked up from germline, CDR1 is SGHTA and CDR2 is FQGNSA. This CDR3 has 15 residues. With 5 bases removed from V and 2 bases from J, the gap between germline ends came to 14 bases. This CDR3 is CASSPTRALTDTQYF. The CDR3 bases are TGTGCCAGCAGCCCCACCCGCGCCCTCACAGATACGCAGTATTTT. Full variable domain (outside the CDR3, taken from reference TRBV7-2 and TRBJ2-3): GAGVSQSPSNKVTEKGKDVELRCDPISGHTALYWYRQSLGQGLEFLIYFQGNSAPDKSGLPSDRFSAERTGGSVSTLTIQRTQQEDSAVYLCASSPTRALTDTQYFGPGTRLTVL.

This clonotype was observed many times. The chain links TRBV10-3 to TRBJ2-2; 10 nucleotides line up with TRBD2. The germline gives CDR1 ENHRY, CDR2 SYGVKD. V lost 10 bases to trimming and J lost 6 bases; unmatched junction nucleotides: 5. This CDR3 is built from 13 residues. DNA of the CDR3: TGTGCCACCACTAGCGGGACCTCCGGGGAGCTGTTTTTT. Amino acids: CATTSGTSGELFF.

In its sample, this clonotype was seen once. The junction departs from the called germline gene at one end, perhaps through a read error. The genes are TRBV19 and TRBJ2-6, with 7 bases fitting TRBD1. CDR1 LNHDA and CDR2 SQIVND come from the germline V gene (reference sequence). The CDR3 spans 20 residues. CDR3 sequence reads: CASSIDKTGTAHSGVNVLTF. DNA of the CDR3: TGTGCCAGTAGTATAGATAAAACCGGGACAGCACACTCTGGGGTCAACGTCCTGACTTTC.

This clonotype showed up just a few times. The V gene is TRBV6-2 or TRBV6-3, the J gene TRBJ2-3; 10 bases are a match to TRBD1. With V trimmed by 5 bases and J by 6 bases, 11 bases remained unmatched. Germline V gene data show CDR1 as MNHEY and CDR2 as SVGEGT. The length of the CDR3 is 16 residues. The CDR3 coding sequence is TGTGCCAGCAGTGCACGGGACAGGGGCCTCGGTGATACGCAGTATTTT. It encodes CASSARDRGLGDTQYF.

The chain is built from TRBV11-2 and TRBJ2-2, with 14 positions matching TRBD2. V shed 0 bases, J shed 3 bases, and the junction held 9 bases outside the gene matches. The germline CDR1 and CDR2 sequences are SGHAT and FQNNGV. The CDR3 loop spans 20 amino acids. Here the CDR3 DNA reads TGTGCCAGCAGCTTAGATCGGTGGGGGACTAGCGGGAGAGACACCGGGGAGCTGTTTTTT. Translated, it gives CASSLDRWGTSGRDTGELFF. Filled out from reference TRBV11-2 and TRBJ2-2, the complete variable domain reads EAGVAQSPRYKIIEKRQSVAFWCNPISGHATLYWYQQILGQGPKLLIQFQNNGVVDDSQLPKDRFSAERLKGVDSTLKIQPAKLEDSAVYLCASSLDRWGTSGRDTGELFFGEGSRLTVL.

There are many counts of this clonotype. This rearrangement joins TRBV29-1 to TRBJ2-1, with D hard to call. V lost 2 bases and J lost 9, with 14 bases in between. Germline V lookup: CDR1 SQVTM, CDR2 ANQGSEA. This CDR3 has 13 residues. CDR3 in DNA: TGCAGCGTTGAACCGGCTTTTGCCAGTGAGCAGTTCTTC. Translating gives CSVEPAFASEQFF.

This clonotype appeared many times. V is TRBV7-9 and J is TRBJ2-2, with 7 bases aligning to TRBD1. V dropped 4 bases and J dropped 0; count of bases not matched to a gene: 2. CDR3 length: 15 residues. Germline V gene sequence: CDR1 SEHNR, CDR2 FQNEAQ (reference sequence). CDR3 residues: CASSSQGPNTGELFF. The CDR3 DNA reads as TGTGCCAGCAGCTCACAGGGGCCGAACACCGGGGAGCTGTTTTTT.

This clonotype was detected ten times or more. The chain is built from TRBV20-1 and TRBJ2-5; 10 bases are shared with TRBD2. Trimming at V came to 1 base and at J to 5 bases, leaving 7 bases not matched to a gene. CDR3 length: 15 amino acids. CDR1 is DFQATT and CDR2 is SNEGSKA in the germline V gene (reference sequence). Here the CDR3 reads CSARARAGGAETQYF. Here the CDR3 DNA reads TGCAGTGCTAGAGCTAGAGCGGGAGGGGCGGAGACCCAGTACTTC.

Of note for this clonotype: An end of the junction differs from the germline gene, which may be a read error. The chain couples TRBV4-2 to TRBJ1-1; D might be TRBD1 (5 bases). Germline-derived CDR1 and CDR2 are LGHNA and YNFKEQ. The CDR3 loop spans 15 amino acids. The CDR3: CASSQVETANTEASF. The CDR3 DNA sequence: TGTGCCAGCAGCCAAGTGGAGACAGCTAACACTGAAGCTTCCTTT.

This clonotype was detected many times. This rearrangement joins TRBV20-1 to TRBJ2-7, with 10 bases matching TRBD2. With 5 bases clipped from V and 2 bases from J, the junction kept 18 bases outside the gene matches. This CDR3 spans 18 amino acids. In germline, CDR1 is DFQATT, CDR2 SNEGSKA (reference sequence). The CDR3 region has the DNA TGCAGTGCTGACCGCATGGGCGCTAGCGGGAGTTCGACCTACGAGCAGTACTTC. Its translation: CSADRMGASGSSTYEQYF.